Listed below are T cell receptor beta chains from one sample, sequenced in a study of tumor-infiltrating lymphocytes in primary liver carcinoma. Each CDR3 protein is one row after TCRdb ran MiXCR on the multiplex PCR reads. This sample carries some 190,000 distinct CDR3 sequences, 50% to 75% of them seen once, and the ten largest clones take approximately 65%. The sequenced sample consisted of peripheral blood. Receptors originate from a man aged 40-49 years with primary liver carcinoma and hepatitis B virus infection. Each CDR3 is given with its conserved first and last residue. Each record gives: J gene, clone size, V gene, CDR3 protein. The size of a clone is reported for some rows only, either as once, few or many, or as a class for expanded clones.

TRBJ2-3	.	TRBV5-1	CASSPWGRTDTQYF
TRBJ2-1	.	TRBV28	CASRAGRAPYNEQFF
TRBJ2-2	.	TRBV11-2	CTSRPLAGGPRAGELFF
TRBJ1-4	many	TRBV11-2	CASSFRPYLDEKLFF
TRBJ2-3	.	TRBV14	CASSQAPLWGARADTQYF
TRBJ2-5	.	TRBV11-2	CARSGRGETQYF
TRBJ2-7	.	TRBV29-1	CSVEDFGTSGTYEQYF
TRBJ1-4	.	TRBV28	CASGLFGRHNEKLFF
TRBJ2-7	.	TRBV11-2	CVSSFLSGKSHEQHF
TRBJ2-2	few	TRBV4-2	CASSQDWGEAGELFF
TRBJ2-5	many	TRBV29-1	CSVERGKETQYF
TRBJ2-2	.	TRBV6-2/TRBV6-3	CASRLHTGELFF
TRBJ2-1	.	TRBV10-3	CAISDFEYNEQFF
TRBJ1-1	.	TRBV28	CASSLWWKDTEASF
TRBJ2-7	.	TRBV11-2	CASTLDGGHYEQYF
TRBJ2-7	.	TRBV6-6	CASSYSSRAGTGVDEQYF
TRBJ1-2	.	TRBV6-5	CASSYSRATTIYGYTF
TRBJ2-4	.	TRBV12-3/TRBV12-4	CASRYDRDLQYF
TRBJ2-3	few	TRBV6-6	CASSSDSTDTQYF
TRBJ2-1	.	TRBV28	CASSSQAVLYNEQFF
TRBJ2-2	.	TRBV19	CASSRTSDANTGELFF
TRBJ2-2	few	TRBV6-5	CASSYSVAGTGELFF
TRBJ2-7	.	TRBV29-1	CSVEVRLNRAFAYEQYF
TRBJ2-1	few	TRBV7-9	CASSFPLGTPEQFF
TRBJ2-1	many	TRBV5-5	CASSLGPRGQFF
TRBJ2-1	few	TRBV29-1	CSAGTGGYNEQFF
TRBJ2-1	.	TRBV6-1	CTSSGQGSTEQFF
TRBJ2-1	.	TRBV11-2	CASGLDIGPAMGGQFF
TRBJ2-7	.	TRBV6-1	CASSEAGGQYEQYF
TRBJ2-3	.	TRBV10-3	CTISDTREDEDTQYF
TRBJ2-7	.	TRBV29-1	CSAAQGRGYEQYF
TRBJ1-3	many	TRBV6-5	CASSYSWDTSGNTIYF
TRBJ2-3	.	TRBV11-2	CASSAAGLRDTQYF
TRBJ1-1	few	TRBV6-1	CASSVDRDTEAFF
TRBJ2-6	.	TRBV5-1	CASSLGWVGANVLTF
TRBJ2-5	.	TRBV12-3/TRBV12-4	CASSFFVREGPQETQYF
TRBJ2-7	.	TRBV7-9	CASSSYTGDAQYF
TRBJ1-3	.	TRBV29-1	CSGMDGGRNTIYF
TRBJ2-3	.	TRBV6-5	CASSNGRLAPDTQYF
TRBJ2-7	few	TRBV29-1	CSGGQGVGEQYF
TRBJ1-4	.	TRBV6-6	CASSRLGETNEKLFF
TRBJ2-7	many	TRBV11-2	CASSFGTAYEQYF
TRBJ2-7	.	TRBV11-2	CVSRGDSGAYEQYF
TRBJ2-5	few	TRBV6-1	CATGPQETQYF
TRBJ1-2	.	TRBV11-2	CVSNLQGREANYGYTF